This T cell receptor (beta chain) was captured by sequencing in a study of shared clonotypes between healthy human individuals. Background on the study: Donor composition was a couple of women and a few men, aged 18 to 49.

Overall study results and limits: In general, naive subsets displayed greater estimated richness than memory subsets did. The generation probabilities recorded for non-shared clonotypes fell below those of clonotypes shared by all four donors.

In the case of this clone: No antigen is known for it.

Naive CD8 isolation took CD45RO-negative cells positively selected for CCR7 and excluded terminally differentiated effector memory CD45RA+ cells. In the original processing: Junction-only sequences without quality scores came from ImmunoSEQ, so filtering differed. Only in-frame clones appear in the TCRdb table, and some are missing; sequencing was by immunoSEQ multiplex PCR. For V, J and clone size, that table is used; D and trimming come from the DNA. The repertoire consists of about 2.2 million clones, with around 95% occurring once and the leading ten covering about 1.7%. Source material: naive CD8+ T cells from PBMCs. This TCR came from a man aged 18 to 29 in good health. Some clones in this sample may be carry-over from other donors' samples.

The CDR3, as DNA: TGTGCCAGCGGACAAACTGGGGCAGCCTACAATGAGCAGTTCTTC. This codes for CASGQTGAAYNEQFF. This chain uses TRBV27 with TRBJ2-1, with a weak D call TRBD1 (5 bases). The CDR3 covers 15 residues. V was pared by 8 bases and J by 2 bases, with 16 bases between. Germline V gene lookup returns CDR1 MNHEY and CDR2 SMNVEV (reference sequence).